This TCR beta chain was retrieved from a study of Ad26.COV2.S vaccination and SARS-CoV-2 variants. Whole-study results and caveats: People who got the vaccine had more spike-specific TCR breadth than people who got placebo. Vaccinated and placebo-treated recipients had similar non-spike TCR breadth. TCR breadth and depth analyses may have underestimated total T cell responses.

Generated by immunoSEQ multiplex PCR, the TCRdb table keeps only in-frame clones and is missing some. The sample lists more than 150,000 clones; 87% were seen once. Concerning this clone itself: As yet, its antigen is unknown.

The germline V gene encodes CDR1 SNHLY and CDR2 FYNNEI. The ends lost 6 bases at V and 1 base at J; junction bases unmatched: 5. CDR3 size: 14 residues. This sequence was found in a human donor who had recovered from COVID-19. The chain has TRBV2 and TRBJ1-1, with 7 bases matching TRBD1. The source was peripheral blood, collected after recovery from COVID-19. The CDR3 spells CASSEDRRNTEAFF. The CDR3 region has the DNA TGTGCCAGCAGCGAGGACAGGAGGAACACTGAAGCTTTCTTT. The full variable domain, completed using reference TRBV2 and TRBJ1-1, is EPEVTQTPSHQVTQMGQEVILRCVPISNHLYFYWYRQILGQKVEFLVSFYNNEISEKSEIFDDQFSVERPDGSNFTLKIRSTKLEDSAMYFCASSEDRRNTEAFFGQGTRLTVV.